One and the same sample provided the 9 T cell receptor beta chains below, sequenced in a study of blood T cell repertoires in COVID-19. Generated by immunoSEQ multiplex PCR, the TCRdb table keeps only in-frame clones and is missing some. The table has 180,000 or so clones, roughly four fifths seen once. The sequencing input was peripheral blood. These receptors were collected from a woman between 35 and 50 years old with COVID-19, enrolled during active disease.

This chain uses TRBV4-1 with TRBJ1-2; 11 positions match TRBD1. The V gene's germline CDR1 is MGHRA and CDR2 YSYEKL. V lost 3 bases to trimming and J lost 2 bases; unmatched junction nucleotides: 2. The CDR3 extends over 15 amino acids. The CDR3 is CASSHGQGANYGYTF. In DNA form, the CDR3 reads TGCGCCAGCAGCCATGGACAGGGGGCGAACTATGGCTACACCTTC.

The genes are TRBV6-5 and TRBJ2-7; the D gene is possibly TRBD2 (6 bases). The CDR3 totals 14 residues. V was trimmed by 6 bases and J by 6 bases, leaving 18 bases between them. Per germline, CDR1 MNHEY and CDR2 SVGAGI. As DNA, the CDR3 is TGTGCCAGCAGGAGGGTGGGGGGACCGGGCGAGCAGTACGTC. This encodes CASRRVGGPGEQYV.

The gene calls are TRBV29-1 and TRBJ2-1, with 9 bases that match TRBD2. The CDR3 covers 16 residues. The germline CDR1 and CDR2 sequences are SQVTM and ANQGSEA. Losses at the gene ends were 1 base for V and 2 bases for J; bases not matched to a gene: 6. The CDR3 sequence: CSVEGRSGRTYNEQFF. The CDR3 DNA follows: TGCAGCGTTGAAGGTCGGAGCGGGAGGACCTACAATGAGCAGTTCTTC.

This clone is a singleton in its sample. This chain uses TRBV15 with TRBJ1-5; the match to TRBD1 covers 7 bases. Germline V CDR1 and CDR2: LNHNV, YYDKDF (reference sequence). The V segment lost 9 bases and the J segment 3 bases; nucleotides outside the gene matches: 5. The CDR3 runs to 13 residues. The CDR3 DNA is TGTGCCACGAGGGACAGTTTCAATCAGCCCCAGCATTTT. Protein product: CATRDSFNQPQHF.

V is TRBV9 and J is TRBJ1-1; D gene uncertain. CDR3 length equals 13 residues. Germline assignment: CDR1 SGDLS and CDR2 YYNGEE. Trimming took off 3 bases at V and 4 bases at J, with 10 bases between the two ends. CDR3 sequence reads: CASSGIYSTEAFF. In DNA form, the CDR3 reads TGTGCCAGCAGCGGAATTTACAGCACTGAAGCTTTCTTT.

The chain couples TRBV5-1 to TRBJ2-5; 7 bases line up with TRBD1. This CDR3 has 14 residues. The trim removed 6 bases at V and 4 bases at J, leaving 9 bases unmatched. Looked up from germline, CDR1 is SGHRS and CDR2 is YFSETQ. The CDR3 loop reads CASTKPGTVETQYF. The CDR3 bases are TGCGCCAGCACCAAACCAGGGACAGTAGAGACCCAGTACTTC.

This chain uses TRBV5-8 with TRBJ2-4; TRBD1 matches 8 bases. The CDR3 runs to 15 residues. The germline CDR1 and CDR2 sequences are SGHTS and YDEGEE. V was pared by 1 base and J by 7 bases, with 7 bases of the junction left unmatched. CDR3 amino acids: CASSLSLDRDNIQYF. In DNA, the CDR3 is TGTGCCAGCAGCTTGTCGTTGGACAGGGACAACATTCAGTACTTC.

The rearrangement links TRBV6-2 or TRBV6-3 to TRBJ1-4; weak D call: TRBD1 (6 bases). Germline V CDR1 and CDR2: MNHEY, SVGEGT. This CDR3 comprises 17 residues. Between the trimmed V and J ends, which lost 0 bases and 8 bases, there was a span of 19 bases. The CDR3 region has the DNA TGTGCCAGCAGTTACTCGGGGCCCAACGGCGGGGGCGAAAAACTGTTTTTT. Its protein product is CASSYSGPNGGGEKLFF.

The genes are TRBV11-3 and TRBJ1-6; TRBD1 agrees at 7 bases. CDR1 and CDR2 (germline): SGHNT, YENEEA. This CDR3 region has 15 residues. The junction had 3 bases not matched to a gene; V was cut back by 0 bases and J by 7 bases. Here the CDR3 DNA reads TGTGCCAGCAGCTTAGAGACAGGGAAAAATTCACCCCTCCACTTT. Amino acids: CASSLETGKNSPLHF.